This TCR beta chain was sequenced in a study of cytomegalovirus exposure and HLA in healthy donors. V gave up 1 base and J gave up 3 bases; unmatched junction bases: 5. The CDR3 is 16 residues long. Germline CDR1 reads MGHDK; CDR2 reads SYGVNS. Concerning this clone: Its antigen is unknown.

PCR amplification relied on 60 Vbeta primers (plus 13 Jbeta primers). Per the original data handling: Later analysis identified approximately 88 million unique TCR beta chains, 9 million to 13 million shared. Only in-frame clones appear in the TCRdb table, and some are missing; sequencing was by immunoSEQ multiplex PCR. The V and J calls and clone size come from that table; D and trimming were worked out from the DNA. Among about 81,000 clones listed, around 80% were seen once. Study observations and caveats: Reports credit the classifier with highly specific, highly sensitive diagnosis of cytomegalovirus status. The availability of immune exposure information extended only to CMV serostatus.

Sequenced sample: PBMCs. This clonotype was obtained from a man aged 50 to 60 in good health and CMV-seropositive. This chain connects TRBV25-1 to TRBJ2-1; 8 bases match TRBD2. The CDR3 nucleotides are TGTGCCAGCAGTGAATTCCCCAGCGGGGGCTACAATGAGCAGTTCTTC. It encodes CASSEFPSGGYNEQFF.